This T cell receptor (beta chain) derives from a study of blood T cell repertoires in COVID-19. Overall study: Sample material is recorded as cDNA or gDNA derived from T cells, B-cell-depleted T cells, or PBMCs.

The count of this clone is one. In the source study's methods: Reference gene primer amplification gave nucleated cell count estimates. Profiled with immunoSEQ multiplex PCR; TCRdb holds only in-frame clones, not every one. That table is the source of V, J and clone size, and D and trimming were worked out from the DNA. There are about 59,000 clones in the sample; roughly 91% occur only once, and over 7.5% lies in the top ten. The CDR3 runs to 15 residues. V dropped 1 base and J dropped 4 bases, with 9 bases sitting between them. CDR1 SGHTS and CDR2 YDEGEE come from the germline V gene. The sequenced sample consisted of peripheral blood. The chain recombines TRBV5-8 with TRBJ1-6, with a weak D call TRBD1 (5 bases). This receptor was identified in a human donor in a cohort sampled during active COVID-19. The CDR3 DNA is TGTGCCAGCAGCTTGAAAGGGGCATATAATTCACCCCTCCACTTT. Amino acids: CASSLKGAYNSPLHF.